The 3 T cell receptor beta chains presented below share a single source sample, sequenced in a study of T cells in Graves' hyperthyroidism and ophthalmopathy. Amplification of TCR beta CDR3 regions was performed using RNA transcripts as template. Initially, a first-round RT-PCR of the TCR CDR3 employed the HTBI primer set. MiXCR, run by TCRdb on the multiplex PCR reads, gives a single entry per CDR3 protein. The table has under 700,000 distinct CDR3 sequences, approximately 15% seen once; the top ten hold under 20%. The sample taken for sequencing was blood. Receptor source: a young woman with Graves' hyperthyroidism.

This clonotype was recorded a few times. This rearrangement joins TRBV5-8 to TRBJ2-4, with TRBD2 matching over 8 bases. The germline V gene has CDR1 SGHTS and CDR2 YDEGEE. This CDR3 has 17 residues. The V gene end was trimmed by 6 bases and the J gene end by 8 bases; junction bases not matched to a gene: 19. The CDR3 nucleotides read TGTGCCAGCACCTACATCTCTAGCGGGTTAGAGGGCGACATTCAGTACTTC. This translates into CASTYISSGLEGDIQYF.

This clonotype was recorded at least ten times. This chain links TRBV2 with TRBJ2-2; perhaps TRBD2 as D (6 bases). The germline V gene encodes CDR1 SNHLY and CDR2 FYNNEI. V lost 3 bases, J lost 4 bases, and 9 bases lay in between. This CDR3 is 14 amino acids long. For the CDR3, the DNA is TGTGCCAGCAGTGACTTTAGCGGCACCGGGGAGCTGTTTTTT. Its translation is CASSDFSGTGELFF.

This clonotype appeared a few times. This chain uses TRBV6-2 or TRBV6-3 with TRBJ2-6; 11 nucleotides line up with TRBD2. The CDR3 is made up of 18 amino acids. Trimming at V came to 8 bases and at J to 4 bases, leaving 13 bases not matched to a gene. CDR1 is MNHEY and CDR2 is SVGEGT in the germline V gene. CDR3 sequence: CASCDGLAGLGGANVLTF. The DNA for the CDR3 is TGTGCCAGCTGCGACGGACTAGCGGGCCTAGGGGGGGCCAACGTCCTGACTTTC.